These 27 T cell receptor beta chains originate from one sample sequenced in a study of identifying expanded T cells in peripheral blood. Repertoires were generated with immunoSEQ multiplex PCR, while TCRdb's copy carries only in-frame clones and drops some. The sample yields some 91,000 clones, approximately 88% seen once. Sequenced material: blood. The origin of the receptors is a person aged 18 to 75 in good health.

The rearrangement joins TRBV29-1 to TRBJ1-2, with D hard to call. CDR1 SQVTM and CDR2 ANQGSEA come from the germline V gene. V lost 4 bases to trimming and J lost 5 bases, with 8 bases between them. This CDR3 comprises 11 residues. The CDR3 loop is CSVVREYGYTF. The CDR3 region has the DNA TGCAGCGTTGTGAGGGAATATGGCTACACCTTC.

The chain carries TRBV7-2 and TRBJ1-2, with a tentative D call TRBD1 (6 bases). The V end was cut by 2 bases, the J end by 6 bases, with 13 bases between. The CDR3 runs 14 residues. CDR1 and CDR2 from the germline V gene are SGHTA and FQGNSA. The CDR3 region has the DNA TGTGCCAGCAGCTTAAATACAGGGATAAATGGCTACACCTTC. Protein: CASSLNTGINGYTF.

The genes are TRBV6-1 and TRBJ1-1; 10 bases match TRBD1. The CDR3 is 15 amino acids. Germline CDR1 and CDR2: MNHNS and SASEGT. Germline trimming cut 0 bases from V and 4 bases from J; bases unmatched to any gene: 2. In nucleotides, the CDR3 is TGTGCCAGCAGTGAAGCGACAGGGGGCGGCACTGAAGCTTTCTTT. Encoded protein: CASSEATGGGTEAFF.

The J gene is TRBJ2-1, the V gene TRBV2; TRBD2 aligns across 8 bases. The germline V gene has CDR1 SNHLY and CDR2 FYNNEI. This CDR3 spans 14 amino acids. With 8 bases clipped from V and 5 bases from J, the junction kept 8 bases outside the gene matches. CDR3 in DNA: TGTGCCAGCTTGAAGCGGGAGAAGGACAATGAGCAGTTCTTC. Amino acid sequence: CASLKREKDNEQFF.

The gene calls are TRBV10-3 and TRBJ1-1; D gene ambiguous. The germline V gene has CDR1 ENHRY and CDR2 SYGVKD. Trimming took 4 bases from V and 1 from J, leaving 7 bases between them. The length of the CDR3 is 13 residues. CDR3 coding DNA: TGTGCCATCAGTGGACGGGCGAACACTGAAGCTTTCTTT. Its protein is CAISGRANTEAFF.

The chain recombines TRBV7-2 with TRBJ2-7; 9 bases align to TRBD1. Germline V CDR1 and CDR2: SGHTA, FQGNSA. The CDR3 loop spans 15 amino acids. V dropped 6 bases and J dropped 2; count of bases not matched to a gene: 8. The CDR3 DNA sequence: TGTGCCAGCAGTACGGGGACAGGGACGCCCTACGAGCAGTACTTC. It specifies CASSTGTGTPYEQYF.

V usage is TRBV28 and J usage is TRBJ2-7, with 9 bases lining up with TRBD1. The CDR3 is made up of 14 amino acids. Losses at the gene ends were 6 bases for V and 3 bases for J; bases not matched to a gene: 6. Germline V gene sequence: CDR1 MDHEN, CDR2 SYDVKM. The CDR3 loop is CASRPGQGIYEQYF. DNA of the CDR3: TGTGCCAGCAGACCGGGACAGGGTATCTACGAGCAGTACTTC.

This clone has only one observation. The chain uses TRBV6-6 and TRBJ2-3, with 8 bases identical to TRBD2. This CDR3 region has 15 residues. Germline values: CDR1 MNHNY, CDR2 SVGAGI (reference sequence). V lost 6 bases to trimming and J lost 4 bases; unmatched junction nucleotides: 9. The CDR3 loop reads CASSGPTGGPDTQYF. CDR3 bases: TGTGCCAGCAGCGGGCCGACGGGAGGGCCAGATACGCAGTATTTT.

V and J are TRBV29-1 and TRBJ2-5; D gene ambiguous. V lost 7 bases to trimming and J lost 0 bases, with 9 bases between them. Looked up from germline, CDR1 is SQVTM and CDR2 is ANQGSEA. The CDR3 spans 12 residues. The chain's CDR3 is CSASRDQETQYF. In DNA, the CDR3 is TGCAGCGCCTCCCGGGACCAAGAGACCCAGTACTTC.

The V and J genes are TRBV2 and TRBJ2-7; 10 bases align to TRBD2. Looked up from germline, CDR1 is SNHLY and CDR2 is FYNNEI. V trimming: 4 bases; J trimming: 4 bases; junction bases outside the gene matches: 10. This CDR3 is 16 amino acids long. The CDR3 DNA is TGTGCCAGCAGTGGCCTCTCTAGCGGGGGTGGATACGAGCAGTACTTC. It codes for CASSGLSSGGGYEQYF.

V and J are TRBV5-4 and TRBJ1-2, with TRBD1 as a possible D gene (5 bases). V dropped 2 bases and J dropped 4 bases, with 12 bases sitting between them. Looked up from germline, CDR1 is SGHNT and CDR2 is YYREEE (reference sequence). The CDR3 has 14 amino acids. This CDR3 is CASSLNGDPYGYTF. Here the CDR3 DNA reads TGTGCCAGCAGCTTAAATGGGGACCCCTATGGCTACACCTTC. Variable domain in full (rest from reference TRBV5-4 and TRBJ1-2): ETGVTQSPTHLIKTRGQQVTLRCSSQSGHNTVSWYQQALGQGPQFIFQYYREEENGRGNFPPRFSGLQFPNYSSELNVNALELDDSALYLCASSLNGDPYGYTFGSGTRLTVV.

The V gene is TRBV25-1, the J gene TRBJ1-1; D call uncertain. With 1 base removed from V and 1 base from J, the gap between germline ends came to 7 bases. The V gene's germline CDR1 is MGHDK and CDR2 SYGVNS. The CDR3 consists of 14 residues. DNA of the CDR3: TGTGCCAGCAGTGAATCCCTCCGGAACACTGAAGCTTTCTTT. This encodes CASSESLRNTEAFF.

In its sample, this clone was seen once. The rearrangement joins TRBV19 to TRBJ2-3, with D maybe TRBD1 (5 bases). Germline V CDR1 and CDR2: LNHDA, SQIVND (reference sequence). The CDR3 is 14 residues long. The V and J ends lost 4 bases and 5 bases respectively, with 13 bases between them. CDR3 coding DNA: TGTGCCAGTAGTAAATCAGGGCCCGAAGATACGCAGTATTTT. Translation: CASSKSGPEDTQYF.

The genes are TRBV11-2 and TRBJ2-5; possible D gene TRBD2, 5 bases. Deletions cut 1 base from V and 3 bases from J, with 15 bases between. CDR1 is SGHAT and CDR2 is FQNNGV in the germline V gene. The CDR3 runs to 16 residues. CDR3 sequence: CASSLVPRGREETQYF. The DNA of the CDR3 is TGTGCCAGCAGCTTAGTTCCGAGAGGGCGAGAAGAGACCCAGTACTTC. The variable domain in full, with the rest retrieved from reference TRBV11-2 and TRBJ2-5, is EAGVAQSPRYKIIEKRQSVAFWCNPISGHATLYWYQQILGQGPKLLIQFQNNGVVDDSQLPKDRFSAERLKGVDSTLKIQPAKLEDSAVYLCASSLVPRGREETQYFGPGTRLLVL.

This sequence joins TRBV25-1 and TRBJ2-2; no definite D call. V lost 4 bases to trimming and J lost 3 bases, with 9 bases between them. In germline, CDR1 is MGHDK, CDR2 SYGVNS. This CDR3 has 14 residues. The DNA for the CDR3 is TGTGCCAGCAGTGGTCTGGCGGACACCGGGGAGCTGTTTTTT. Translated, it gives CASSGLADTGELFF.

The genes are TRBV19 and TRBJ2-7; D is uncertain. V lost 1 base to trimming and J lost 4 bases, with 8 bases between them. The CDR3 runs 13 residues. The germline V gene encodes CDR1 LNHDA and CDR2 SQIVND (reference sequence). CDR3: CASSIGGLYEQYF. The CDR3 coding sequence is TGTGCCAGTAGTATAGGTGGGTTATACGAGCAGTACTTC.

The rearrangement joins TRBV30 to TRBJ2-1, with 8 bases matching TRBD1. This CDR3 comprises 13 residues. V dropped 5 bases and J dropped 7; count of bases not matched to a gene: 7. Germline V lookup: CDR1 GTSNPN, CDR2 SVGIG (reference sequence). CDR3 region: CAWCSDRANEQFF. DNA for the CDR3: TGTGCCTGGTGTTCGGACAGGGCGAATGAGCAGTTCTTC. The full variable domain, its missing parts supplied by reference TRBV30 and TRBJ2-1, is SQTIHQWPATLVQPVGSPLSLECTVEGTSNPNLYWYRQAAGRGLQLLFYSVGIGQISSEVPQNLSASRPQDRQFILSSKKLLLSDSGFYLCAWCSDRANEQFFGPGTRLTVL.

This rearrangement joins TRBV5-4 to TRBJ2-7; 11 bases agree with TRBD2. This CDR3 spans 17 amino acids. After removal of 4 bases from V and 3 bases from J, the junction contained 12 bases not matched to a gene. Germline V CDR1 and CDR2: SGHNT, YYREEE (reference sequence). The CDR3, as DNA: TGTGCCAGCAGCGCGACTAGCGGGGTCGTCCACGGCTACGAGCAGTACTTC. It specifies CASSATSGVVHGYEQYF.

The chain carries TRBV29-1 and TRBJ2-2; the D is unclear. The CDR3 consists of 12 residues. Trimming removed 4 bases from V and 2 bases from J, with 5 bases in between. Germline values: CDR1 SQVTM, CDR2 ANQGSEA. In DNA, the CDR3 is TGCAGCGTTGGGCACAACACCGGGGAGCTGTTTTTT. Translating it yields CSVGHNTGELFF.

This chain joins TRBV2 and TRBJ1-3, with 7 bases aligning to TRBD1. The CDR3 has 14 amino acids. After removal of 8 bases from V and 2 bases from J, the junction contained 6 bases not matched to a gene. Germline assignment: CDR1 SNHLY and CDR2 FYNNEI. The CDR3 protein is CASLEGATGNTIYF. Written as DNA, the CDR3 is TGTGCCAGCCTAGAGGGGGCAACTGGAAACACCATATATTTT.

This chain links TRBV10-3 with TRBJ2-7, with 8 bases identical to TRBD1. The CDR3 consists of 12 residues. V dropped 7 bases and J dropped 10; count of bases not matched to a gene: 9. CDR1 and CDR2 (germline): ENHRY, SYGVKD. This CDR3 is CAITPDRAIQYF. In DNA, the CDR3 is TGTGCCATCACCCCGGACAGGGCAATTCAGTACTTC.

This chain joins TRBV6-1 and TRBJ1-2; 12 bases fit TRBD1. The V gene end was trimmed by 10 bases and the J gene end by 4 bases; junction bases not matched to a gene: 10. CDR1 MNHNS and CDR2 SASEGT come from the germline V gene. The CDR3 contains 15 residues. CDR3 sequence reads: CAITGTGGASYGYTF. CDR3 bases: TGTGCCATTACCGGGACAGGGGGCGCCAGCTATGGCTACACCTTC.

This rearrangement joins TRBV28 to TRBJ1-1; a possible D gene is TRBD1 (5 bases). This CDR3 comprises 14 residues. Germline values: CDR1 MDHEN, CDR2 SYDVKM. Trimming shortened V by 5 bases and J by 2 bases, and 12 bases separated the two germline ends. The CDR3 coding sequence is TGTGCCAGCAGTAAGGGGACTCAAAACACTGAAGCTTTCTTT. Translation: CASSKGTQNTEAFF.

The chain combines TRBV4-1 with TRBJ1-2; a possible D gene is TRBD1 (6 bases). The CDR3 has 14 amino acids. The V end lost 4 bases, the J end lost 8 bases, and 17 bases lay between the germline ends. Germline loops: CDR1 MGHRA, CDR2 YSYEKL. The CDR3 region is CASSRPGQGLGYTF. Here the CDR3 DNA reads TGCGCCAGCAGCCGCCCGGGACAAGGACTAGGCTACACCTTC.

The chain employs TRBV7-6 and TRBJ1-3; D is ambiguous. With 2 bases removed from V and 0 bases from J, the gap between germline ends came to 8 bases. The CDR3 sequence is 15 residues long. CDR1 and CDR2 from the germline V gene are SGHVS and FNYEAQ. Here the CDR3 DNA reads TGTGCCAGCAGCTTATTTAAAGTCTCTGGAAACACCATATATTTT. Translated: CASSLFKVSGNTIYF. The full variable domain, in which reference TRBV7-6 and TRBJ1-3 provide the parts outside the CDR3, is GAGVSQSPRYKVTKRGQDVALRCDPISGHVSLYWYRQALGQGPEFLTYFNYEAQQDKSGLPNDRFSAERPEGSISTLTIQRTEQRDSAMYRCASSLFKVSGNTIYFGEGSWLTVV.

The chain recombines TRBV7-2 with TRBJ1-1; D gene unclear. CDR1 and CDR2 (germline): SGHTA, FQGNSA. Trimming took 0 bases from V and 0 from J, leaving 14 bases between them. CDR3 size: 17 residues. As DNA, the CDR3 is TGTGCCAGCAGCTTAGCCGCGGGGAAAGTCTTGAACACTGAAGCTTTCTTT. It encodes CASSLAAGKVLNTEAFF.

In its sample, this clone was seen a few times. This chain connects TRBV28 to TRBJ2-7; 8 nucleotides align to TRBD1. The CDR3 consists of 14 residues. V shed 5 bases and J 5 bases; nucleotides not matched to a gene: 8. Germline V gives CDR1 MDHEN, CDR2 SYDVKM. The CDR3 reads CASSLTGENNEQYF. The CDR3 coding sequence is TGTGCCAGCAGTCTGACAGGGGAGAACAACGAGCAGTACTTC.